The rows below give T cell receptor beta chains drawn from one sample of a study of blood T cell repertoires in COVID-19. Assay used: immunoSEQ multiplex PCR; TCRdb lists only in-frame clones, some missing. The top ten hold 4.1% of the sample, which has almost 250,000 clones, roughly 91% seen once. The sample consisted of PBMCs or T cells enriched from blood (not recorded which). The receptors were sampled from a woman under 40 who had recovered from COVID-19. Each CDR3 is given with its conserved first and last residue. The order of the fields is V gene, D gene, J gene, clone size, CDR3 DNA, CDR3 protein. A D gene is named only where the DNA matches it firmly. Rows give clone size only sometimes, using once, few, many, or a class for an expanded clone.

V: TRBV28
D: TRBD1
J: TRBJ1-2
size: NA
DNA: TGTGCCACCCCCCATGACAGGGATCACTATGGCTACACCTTC
CDR3: CATPHDRDHYGYTF

V: TRBV9
D: NA
J: TRBJ1-1
size: NA
DNA: TGTGCCAGCAGCGTAGGGGCGGCAGGGTACAGGAACACTGAAGCTTTCTTT
CDR3: CASSVGAAGYRNTEAFF

V: TRBV11-2
D: NA
J: TRBJ1-1
size: NA
DNA: TGTGCCAGCAGCTTAGCCAGGGCCAATGAAGCTTTCTTT
CDR3: CASSLARANEAFF

V: TRBV4-1
D: NA
J: TRBJ2-3
size: few
DNA: TGCGCCAGCAGCCGCATTGGAGGGCCAAGCACAGATACGCAGTATTTT
CDR3: CASSRIGGPSTDTQYF

V: TRBV18
D: TRBD1
J: TRBJ1-2
size: NA
DNA: TGTGCCAGCTCTCAGGGGGATGGCTACACCTTC
CDR3: CASSQGDGYTF

V: TRBV28
D: NA
J: TRBJ1-6
size: NA
DNA: TGTGCCAGCAGTTCCCCCGCGGGATTCGTTAATTCACCCCTCCACTTT
CDR3: CASSSPAGFVNSPLHF

V: TRBV28
D: NA
J: TRBJ2-7
size: NA
DNA: TGTGCCAGCAGTTTATCCTTTTTCTACGAGCAGTACTTC
CDR3: CASSLSFFYEQYF

V: TRBV28
D: NA
J: TRBJ1-6
size: NA
DNA: TGTGCCAGCACCCTAGGACAGACATTTAATTCACCCCTCCACTTT
CDR3: CASTLGQTFNSPLHF

V: TRBV6-5
D: NA
J: TRBJ1-5
size: NA
DNA: TGTGCCAGCAGGGCCCAGGGGTTTAGCAATCAGCCCCAGCATTTT
CDR3: CASRAQGFSNQPQHF

V: TRBV9
D: NA
J: TRBJ1-1
size: once
DNA: TGTGCCAGCAATTTGTTTGGGGGGAGCACTGAAGCTTTCTTT
CDR3: CASNLFGGSTEAFF

V: TRBV29-1
D: TRBD1
J: TRBJ1-1
size: NA
DNA: TGCAGCGTTAGGGACAGGGACACTGAAGCTTTCTTT
CDR3: CSVRDRDTEAFF

V: TRBV7-2
D: TRBD2
J: TRBJ2-5
size: NA
DNA: TGTGCCAGCAGCTTAGTTGGGACTAGTAGCCAAGAGACCCAGTACTTC
CDR3: CASSLVGTSSQETQYF

V: TRBV27
D: TRBD2
J: TRBJ2-7
size: NA
DNA: TGTGCCAGCAGTTTAGGAGGGAGGGCCTACGAGCAGTACTTC
CDR3: CASSLGGRAYEQYF

V: TRBV4-3
D: TRBD1
J: TRBJ2-7
size: NA
DNA: TGCGCCAGCAGCCAAGATCGGGGGACAGGTTACGAGCAGTACTTC
CDR3: CASSQDRGTGYEQYF

V: TRBV30
D: TRBD1
J: TRBJ1-5
size: few
DNA: TGTGCCTGGAGTCCAGGGGGACTGTTGTCCCAGCCCCAGCATTTT
CDR3: CAWSPGGLLSQPQHF

V: TRBV30
D: TRBD1
J: TRBJ1-2
size: few
DNA: TGTGCCTGGAGTGGAACAAACAGGGGAAGTGACTATGGCTACACCTTC
CDR3: CAWSGTNRGSDYGYTF

V: TRBV7-3
D: NA
J: TRBJ2-1
size: NA
DNA: TGTGCCAGCAGCCCCCCGGGACTGACGGGGAATGAGCAGTTCTTC
CDR3: CASSPPGLTGNEQFF

V: TRBV28
D: TRBD1
J: TRBJ1-1
size: NA
DNA: TGTGCCAGCAGGACTCAGGGGGCCAAAACTGAAGCTTTCTTT
CDR3: CASRTQGAKTEAFF

V: TRBV6-4
D: TRBD2
J: TRBJ2-3
size: NA
DNA: TGTGCCAGCAGTGTTGAGGGAGGGAGCACAGATACGCAGTATTTT
CDR3: CASSVEGGSTDTQYF

V: TRBV2
D: NA
J: TRBJ2-6
size: NA
DNA: TGTGCCAGCACTCCGGACAGCGCTGGGGCCAACGTCCTGACTTTC
CDR3: CASTPDSAGANVLTF

V: TRBV30
D: NA
J: TRBJ1-5
size: NA
DNA: TGTGCCTGGACCTACTCAGGGTTGGATCAGCCCCAGCATTTT
CDR3: CAWTYSGLDQPQHF

V: TRBV2
D: TRBD1
J: TRBJ1-1
size: NA
DNA: TGTGCCAGCAGACAAGACAGGGGGCGAATTGAGGACACTGAAGCTTTCTTT
CDR3: CASRQDRGRIEDTEAFF

V: TRBV6-5
D: NA
J: TRBJ1-2
size: NA
DNA: TGTGCCAGCAGTTACCAAGCGACAGGAGGATATGGCTACACCTTC
CDR3: CASSYQATGGYGYTF

V: TRBV7-8
D: TRBD1
J: TRBJ2-2
size: NA
DNA: TGTGCCAGCAGCGTGGGAGGTTTGAGGGACAGGGACTTCGGGGAGCTGTTTTTT
CDR3: CASSVGGLRDRDFGELFF

V: TRBV18
D: NA
J: TRBJ1-2
size: NA
DNA: TGTGCCAGCTCACTGGGCGAAGCTAACTATGGCTACACCTTC
CDR3: CASSLGEANYGYTF

V: TRBV29-1
D: NA
J: TRBJ2-2
size: NA
DNA: TGCAGCGTTGAAGGAGCAGGGGTCAACACCGGGGAGCTGTTTTTT
CDR3: CSVEGAGVNTGELFF

V: TRBV28
D: NA
J: TRBJ1-1
size: NA
DNA: TGTGCCAGCAGTTTACCCCAGAACACTGAAGCTTTCTTT
CDR3: CASSLPQNTEAFF

V: TRBV15
D: NA
J: TRBJ1-3
size: NA
DNA: TGTGCCACCAGCAGAGATGCGGGTTTCTCTGGAAACACCATATATTTT
CDR3: CATSRDAGFSGNTIYF

V: TRBV18
D: TRBD2
J: TRBJ2-4
size: NA
DNA: TGTGCCAGCTCACCACTAGGACTAGCGGGAGTCCGAGGGAGACTAGCCAAAAACATTCAGTACTTC
CDR3: CASSPLGLAGVRGRLAKNIQYF

V: TRBV9
D: NA
J: TRBJ2-2
size: NA
DNA: TGTGCCAGCAGCGTTCTAGGAGTTAAAGCCGGGGAGCTGTTTTTT
CDR3: CASSVLGVKAGELFF

V: TRBV5-4
D: TRBD2
J: TRBJ2-2
size: NA
DNA: TGTGCCAGCAGCCTCGGGACTAGCGGGAGGAACACCGGGGAGCTGTTTTTT
CDR3: CASSLGTSGRNTGELFF